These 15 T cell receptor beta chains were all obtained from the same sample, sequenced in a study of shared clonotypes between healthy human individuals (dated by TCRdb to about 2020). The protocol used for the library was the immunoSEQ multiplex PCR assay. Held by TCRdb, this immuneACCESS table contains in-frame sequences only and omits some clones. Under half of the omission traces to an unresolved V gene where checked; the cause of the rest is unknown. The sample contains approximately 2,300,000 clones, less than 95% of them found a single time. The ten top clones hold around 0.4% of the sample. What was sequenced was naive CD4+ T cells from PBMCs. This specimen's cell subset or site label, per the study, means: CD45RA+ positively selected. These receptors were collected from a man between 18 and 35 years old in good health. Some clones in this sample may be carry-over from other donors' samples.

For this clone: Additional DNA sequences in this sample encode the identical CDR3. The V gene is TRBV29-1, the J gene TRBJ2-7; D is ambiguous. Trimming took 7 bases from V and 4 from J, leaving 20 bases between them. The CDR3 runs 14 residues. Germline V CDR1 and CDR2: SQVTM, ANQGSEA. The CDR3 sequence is CSGVRSNVRYEQYF. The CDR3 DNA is TGCAGCGGGGTGAGAAGCAATGTGAGATACGAGCAGTACTTC.

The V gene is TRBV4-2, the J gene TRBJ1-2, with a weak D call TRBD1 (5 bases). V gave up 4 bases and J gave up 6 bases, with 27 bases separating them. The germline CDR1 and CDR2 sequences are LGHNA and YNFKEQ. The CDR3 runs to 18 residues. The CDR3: CASSPLLYGGKGPDGYTF. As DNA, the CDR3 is TGTGCCAGCAGCCCACTCCTCTACGGGGGTAAGGGACCCGATGGCTACACCTTC.

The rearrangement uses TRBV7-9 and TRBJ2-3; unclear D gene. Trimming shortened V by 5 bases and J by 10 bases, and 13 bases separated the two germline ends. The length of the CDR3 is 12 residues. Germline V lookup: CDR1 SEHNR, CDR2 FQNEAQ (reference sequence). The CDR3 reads CASSPQGTPQYF. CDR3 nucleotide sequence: TGTGCCAGCAGCCCCCAAGGAACCCCGCAGTATTTT.

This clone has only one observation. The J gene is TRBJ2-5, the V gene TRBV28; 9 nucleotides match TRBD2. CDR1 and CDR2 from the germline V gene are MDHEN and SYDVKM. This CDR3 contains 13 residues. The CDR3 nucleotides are TGTGCAGGGGCGGGAGGGGGGCGAGAGACCCAGTACTTC. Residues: CAGAGGGRETQYF.

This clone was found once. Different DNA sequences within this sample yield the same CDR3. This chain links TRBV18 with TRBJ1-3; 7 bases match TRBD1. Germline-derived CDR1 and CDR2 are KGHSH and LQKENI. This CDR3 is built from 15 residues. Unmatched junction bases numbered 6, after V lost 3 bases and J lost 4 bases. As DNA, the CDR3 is TGTGCCAGCTCACCCGACAGGGTATCCGGAAACACCATATATTTT. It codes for CASSPDRVSGNTIYF. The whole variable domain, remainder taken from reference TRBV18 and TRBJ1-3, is NAGVMQNPRHLVRRRGQEARLRCSPMKGHSHVYWYRQLPEEGLKFMVYLQKENIIDESGMPKERFSAEFPKEGPSILRIQQVVRGDSAAYFCASSPDRVSGNTIYFGEGSWLTVV.

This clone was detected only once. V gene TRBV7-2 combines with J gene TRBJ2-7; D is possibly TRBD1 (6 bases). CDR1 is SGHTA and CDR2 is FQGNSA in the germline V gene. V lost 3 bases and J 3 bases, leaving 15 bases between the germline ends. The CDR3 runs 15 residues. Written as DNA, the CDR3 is TGTGCCAGCAGCTTCACAACTGACAGGATCTACGAGCAGTACTTC. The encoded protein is CASSFTTDRIYEQYF.

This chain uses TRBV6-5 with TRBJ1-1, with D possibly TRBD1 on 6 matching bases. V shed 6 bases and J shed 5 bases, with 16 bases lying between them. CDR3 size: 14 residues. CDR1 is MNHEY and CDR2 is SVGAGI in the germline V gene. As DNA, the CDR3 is TGTGCCAGCAGATGGGGGCAGGGGTGGACTGAAGCTTTCTTT. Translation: CASRWGQGWTEAFF.

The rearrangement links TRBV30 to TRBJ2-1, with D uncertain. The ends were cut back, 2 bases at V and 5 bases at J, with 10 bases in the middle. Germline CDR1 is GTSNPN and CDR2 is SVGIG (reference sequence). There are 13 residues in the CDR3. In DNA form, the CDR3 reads TGTGCCTGGAGTATGTTTTGGAACAATGAGCAGTTCTTC. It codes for CAWSMFWNNEQFF.

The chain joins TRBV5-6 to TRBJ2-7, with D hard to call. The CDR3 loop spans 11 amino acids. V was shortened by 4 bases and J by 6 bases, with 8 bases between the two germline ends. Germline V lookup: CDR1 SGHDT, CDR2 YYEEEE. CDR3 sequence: CASSLNAEQYF. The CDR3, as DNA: TGTGCCAGCAGCCTAAATGCCGAGCAGTACTTC.

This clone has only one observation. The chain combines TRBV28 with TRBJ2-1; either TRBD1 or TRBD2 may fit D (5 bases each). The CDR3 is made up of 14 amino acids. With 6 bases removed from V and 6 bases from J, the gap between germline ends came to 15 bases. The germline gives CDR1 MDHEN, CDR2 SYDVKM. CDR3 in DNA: TGTGCCAGCAGCCTCGGGACCGTTGGCAATGAGCAGTTCTTC. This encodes CASSLGTVGNEQFF.

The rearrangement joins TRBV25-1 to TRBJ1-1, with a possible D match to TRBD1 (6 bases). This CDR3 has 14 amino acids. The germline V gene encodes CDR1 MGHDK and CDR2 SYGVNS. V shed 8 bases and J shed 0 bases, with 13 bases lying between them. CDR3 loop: CASQKQGLNTEAFF. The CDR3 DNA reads TGTGCCAGCCAAAAACAGGGACTGAACACTGAAGCTTTCTTT.

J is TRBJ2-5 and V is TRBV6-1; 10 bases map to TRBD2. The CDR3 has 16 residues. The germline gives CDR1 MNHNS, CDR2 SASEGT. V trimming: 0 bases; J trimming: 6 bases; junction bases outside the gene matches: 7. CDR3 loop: CASSEALASGRKTQYF. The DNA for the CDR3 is TGTGCCAGCAGTGAAGCTTTGGCTAGCGGGAGAAAGACCCAGTACTTC.

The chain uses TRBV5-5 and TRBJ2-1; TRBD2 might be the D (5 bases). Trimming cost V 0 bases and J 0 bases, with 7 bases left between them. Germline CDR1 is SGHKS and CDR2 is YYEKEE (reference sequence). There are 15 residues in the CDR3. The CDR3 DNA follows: TGTGCCAGCAGCTTGGTAGCGAACTCCTACAATGAGCAGTTCTTC. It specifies CASSLVANSYNEQFF.

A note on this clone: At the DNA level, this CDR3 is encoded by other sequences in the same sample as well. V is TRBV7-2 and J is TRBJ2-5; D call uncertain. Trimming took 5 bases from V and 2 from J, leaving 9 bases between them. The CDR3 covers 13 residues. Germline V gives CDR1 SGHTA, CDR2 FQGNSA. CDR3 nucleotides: TGTGCCAGCAGCCGAGGAAGTCAAGAGACCCAGTACTTC. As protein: CASSRGSQETQYF.

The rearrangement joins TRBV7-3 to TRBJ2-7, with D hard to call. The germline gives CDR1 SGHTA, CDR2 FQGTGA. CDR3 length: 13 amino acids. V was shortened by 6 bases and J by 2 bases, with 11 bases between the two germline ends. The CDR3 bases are TGTGCCAGCAGTTTTGGACCAGCCTACGAGCAGTACTTC. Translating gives CASSFGPAYEQYF.